These T cell receptor beta chains were read from a single sample in a study of response to subunit inactivated influenza vaccine. From the RT-PCR reads, TCRdb called clonotypes with MiXCR, one entry per CDR3 protein. Of 450,000 to 550,000 distinct CDR3 sequences listed, 25% are singletons. The material sequenced was CD4+ T cells sorted from PBMCs, taken roughly 5 days after vaccination. The receptors were sampled from a man aged 45-65 years who received an inactivated influenza vaccine. Each CDR3 is given without its conserved first and last residue.

cdr3_length,j_call,v_call,cdr3_aa
17,TRBJ2-1,TRBV5-6,ASSPAASGSRKAYNEQF
10,TRBJ2-5,TRBV30,AWSAGGETQY
14,TRBJ2-3,TRBV21-1,ASSTLAGGYTDTQY
13,TRBJ2-2,TRBV5-1,ASSLRDSNTGELF
13,TRBJ2-1,TRBV20-1,SATKAGGTYNEQF
12,TRBJ2-1,TRBV20-1,SAGTSGGVNEQF
13,TRBJ2-7,TRBV6-1,ASRMTSGSSYEQY
11,TRBJ1-6,TRBV10-3,AISEGRGSPLH
13,TRBJ1-4,TRBV28,ASRRTGTGYEKLF
13,TRBJ2-3,TRBV9,ASSVLAERTDTQY
12,TRBJ2-4,TRBV7-9,ASSVSSGGNIQY
12,TRBJ2-1,TRBV6-2/TRBV6-3,ASSSRDRDDEQF
14,TRBJ2-1,TRBV20-1,SAKKKWDRTYNEQF
12,TRBJ2-6,TRBV5-6,ASSAKAGANVLT
11,TRBJ2-6,TRBV7-2,ASFFAGANVLT
14,TRBJ2-3,TRBV18,ASSPYPGGSTDTQY
13,TRBJ2-7,TRBV27,ASSLVGRYSYEQY
13,TRBJ2-7,TRBV10-3,AISESTARGYEQY
10,TRBJ2-7,TRBV5-1,ASSLVGMEQY
16,TRBJ2-6,TRBV4-3,ASSQRTFSAPGANVLT
12,TRBJ1-4,TRBV20-1,SAAPDGRNEKLF
15,TRBJ2-1,TRBV20-1,SARSFGQPGLYNEQF
11,TRBJ1-1,TRBV7-2,ASSLHSNTEAF
12,TRBJ2-7,TRBV7-9,ASSLVPSSYEQY
15,TRBJ1-2,TRBV27,ASSRLPGQGVYYGYT
14,TRBJ2-1,TRBV3-1,ASSQDGLSSYNEQF
12,TRBJ1-2,TRBV12-3/TRBV12-4,ASRPTGLHYGYT
13,TRBJ2-2,TRBV5-1,ASSPGLGGTGELF
12,TRBJ2-4,TRBV5-6,ASSADRGRDIQY
14,TRBJ2-1,TRBV20-1,SARVREAGSYNEQF
12,TRBJ2-7,TRBV28,ASSPITGVYEQY
13,TRBJ1-5,TRBV5-8,ASSLLQGQNQPQH
12,TRBJ2-7,TRBV7-2,ASSLMDRSYEQY
14,TRBJ2-7,TRBV7-2,ASSSPEGTGGNEQY
9,TRBJ2-5,TRBV6-2/TRBV6-3,ASTRQETQY
13,TRBJ1-4,TRBV7-2,ASSSPAAGIEKLF
14,TRBJ2-7,TRBV27,ASSRSGTQGEYEQY
11,TRBJ1-5,TRBV20-1,SARATVNQPQH
13,TRBJ2-2,TRBV7-2,ASSFSTGSTGELF
16,TRBJ2-5,TRBV11-2,ASSLVQSAGTRVQTQY
15,TRBJ2-5,TRBV3-1,ASSQGPVSGLQETQY
16,TRBJ2-5,TRBV7-7,ASSLESGVWGTQETQY
12,TRBJ2-3,TRBV4-2,ASSQEQPTDTQY